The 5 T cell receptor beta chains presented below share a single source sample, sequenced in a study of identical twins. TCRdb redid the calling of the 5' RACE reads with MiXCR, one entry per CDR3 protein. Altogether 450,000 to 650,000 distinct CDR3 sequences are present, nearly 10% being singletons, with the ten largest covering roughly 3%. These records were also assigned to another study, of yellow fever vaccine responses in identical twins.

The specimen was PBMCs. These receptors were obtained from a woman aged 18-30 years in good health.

This chain's CDR3 is CAVATSNTGELFF. The CDR3 bases are TGTGCCGTAGCCACATCGAACACCGGGGAGCTGTTTTTT. The V call is TRBV10-3, the J call TRBJ2-2; no clear D. V was cut by 11 bases and J by 0 bases, with 10 bases left in between. This CDR3 comprises 13 residues. Germline lookup yields CDR1 ENHRY and CDR2 SYGVKD.

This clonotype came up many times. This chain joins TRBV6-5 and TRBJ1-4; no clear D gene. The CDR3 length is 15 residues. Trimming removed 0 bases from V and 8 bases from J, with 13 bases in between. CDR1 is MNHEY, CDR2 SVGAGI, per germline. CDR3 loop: CASSYSGSGEEKLFF. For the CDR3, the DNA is TGTGCCAGCAGTTACTCAGGGTCTGGGGAAGAAAAACTGTTTTTT.

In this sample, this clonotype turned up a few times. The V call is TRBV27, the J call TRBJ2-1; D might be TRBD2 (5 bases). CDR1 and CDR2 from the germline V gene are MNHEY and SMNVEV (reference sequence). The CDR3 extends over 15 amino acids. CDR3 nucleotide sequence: TGTGCAGAGCAGGCTACTAGGGTTCCCTACAATGAGCAGTTCTTC. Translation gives CAEQATRVPYNEQFF.

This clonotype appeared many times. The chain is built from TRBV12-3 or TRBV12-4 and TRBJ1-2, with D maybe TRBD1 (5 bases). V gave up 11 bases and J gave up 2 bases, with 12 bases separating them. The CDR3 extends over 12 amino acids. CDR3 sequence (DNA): TGTGCCGTACGGGACGGCAACTATGGCTACACCTTC. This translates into CAVRDGNYGYTF.

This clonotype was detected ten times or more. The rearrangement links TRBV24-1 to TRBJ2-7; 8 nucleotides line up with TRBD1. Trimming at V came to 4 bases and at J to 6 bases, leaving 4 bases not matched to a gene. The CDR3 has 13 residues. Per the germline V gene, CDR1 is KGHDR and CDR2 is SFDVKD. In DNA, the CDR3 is TGTGCCACCAGTGACCCGGACAGGGCCGAGCAGTACTTC. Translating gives CATSDPDRAEQYF.